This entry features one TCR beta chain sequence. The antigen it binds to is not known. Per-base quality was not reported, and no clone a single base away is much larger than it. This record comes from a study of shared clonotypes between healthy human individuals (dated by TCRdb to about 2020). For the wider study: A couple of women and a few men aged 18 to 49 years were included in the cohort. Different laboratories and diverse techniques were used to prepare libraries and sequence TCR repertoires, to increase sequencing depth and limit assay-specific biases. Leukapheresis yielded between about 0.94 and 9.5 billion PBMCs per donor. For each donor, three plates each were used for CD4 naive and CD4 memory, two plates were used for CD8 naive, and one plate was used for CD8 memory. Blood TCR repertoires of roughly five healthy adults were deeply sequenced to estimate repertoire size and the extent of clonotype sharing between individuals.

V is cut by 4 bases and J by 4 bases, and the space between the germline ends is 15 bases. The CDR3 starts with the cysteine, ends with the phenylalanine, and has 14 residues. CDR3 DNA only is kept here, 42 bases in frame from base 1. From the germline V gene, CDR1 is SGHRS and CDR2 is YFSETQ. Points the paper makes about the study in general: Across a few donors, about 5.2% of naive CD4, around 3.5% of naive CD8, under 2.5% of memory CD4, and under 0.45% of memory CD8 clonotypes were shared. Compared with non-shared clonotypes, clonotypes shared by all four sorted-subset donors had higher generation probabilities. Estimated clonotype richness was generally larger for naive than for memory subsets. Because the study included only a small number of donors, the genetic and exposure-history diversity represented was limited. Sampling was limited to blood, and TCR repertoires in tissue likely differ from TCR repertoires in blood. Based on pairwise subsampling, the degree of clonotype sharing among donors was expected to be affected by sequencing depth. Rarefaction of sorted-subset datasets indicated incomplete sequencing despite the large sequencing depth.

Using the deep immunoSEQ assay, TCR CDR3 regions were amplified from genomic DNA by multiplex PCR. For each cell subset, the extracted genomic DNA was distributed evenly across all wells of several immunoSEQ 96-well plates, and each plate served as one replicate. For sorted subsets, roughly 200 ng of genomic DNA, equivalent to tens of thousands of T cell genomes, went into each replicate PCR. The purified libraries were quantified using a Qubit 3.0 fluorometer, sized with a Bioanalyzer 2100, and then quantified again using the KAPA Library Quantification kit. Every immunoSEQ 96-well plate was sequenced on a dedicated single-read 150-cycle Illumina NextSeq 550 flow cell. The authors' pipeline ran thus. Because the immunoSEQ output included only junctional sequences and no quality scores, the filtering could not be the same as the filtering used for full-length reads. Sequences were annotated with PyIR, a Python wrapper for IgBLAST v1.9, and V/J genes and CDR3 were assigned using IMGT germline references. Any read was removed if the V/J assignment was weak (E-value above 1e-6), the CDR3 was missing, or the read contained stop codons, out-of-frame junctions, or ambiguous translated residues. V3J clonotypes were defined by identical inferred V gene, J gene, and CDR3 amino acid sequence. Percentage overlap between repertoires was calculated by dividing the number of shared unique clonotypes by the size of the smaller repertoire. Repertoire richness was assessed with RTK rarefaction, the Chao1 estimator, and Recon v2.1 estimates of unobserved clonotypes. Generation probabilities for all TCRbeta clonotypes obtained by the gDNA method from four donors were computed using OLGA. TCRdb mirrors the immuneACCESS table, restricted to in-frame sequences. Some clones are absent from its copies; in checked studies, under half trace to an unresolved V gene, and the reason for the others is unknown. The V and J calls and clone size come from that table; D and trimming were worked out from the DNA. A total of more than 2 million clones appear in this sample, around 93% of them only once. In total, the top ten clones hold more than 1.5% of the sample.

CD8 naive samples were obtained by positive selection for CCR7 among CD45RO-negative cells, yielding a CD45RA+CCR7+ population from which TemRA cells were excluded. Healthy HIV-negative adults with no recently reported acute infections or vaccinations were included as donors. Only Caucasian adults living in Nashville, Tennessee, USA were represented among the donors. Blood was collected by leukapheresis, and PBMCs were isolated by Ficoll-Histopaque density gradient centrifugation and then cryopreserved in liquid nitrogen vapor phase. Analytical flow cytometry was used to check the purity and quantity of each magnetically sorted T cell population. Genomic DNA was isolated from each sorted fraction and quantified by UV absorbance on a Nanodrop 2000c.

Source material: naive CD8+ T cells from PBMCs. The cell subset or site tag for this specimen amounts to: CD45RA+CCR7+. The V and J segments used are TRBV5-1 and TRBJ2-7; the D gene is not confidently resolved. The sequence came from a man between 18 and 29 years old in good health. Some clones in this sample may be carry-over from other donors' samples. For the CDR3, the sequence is CASSPHETWYEQYF. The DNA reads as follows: TGCGCCAGCAGCCCTCACGAGACATGGTACGAGCAGTACTTC.